This paragraph reports one TCR beta chain. This sample stems from a study of blood T cell repertoires in COVID-19. The overall study: COVID-19 samples from acute and convalescent phases originated in the United States, Italy and Spain.

Per the original data handling: Amplification of reference gene primers provided the estimated nucleated cell counts. TCRdb keeps only in-frame clones here, not all; method: immunoSEQ multiplex PCR. That table supplies the V and J calls and clone size; D and trimming were determined from the DNA. The repertoire has roughly 120,000 clones, roughly nine tenths of them found once; the top ten carry about 4.5%. It was during active infection that Seattle patients were enrolled and then longitudinally followed. Sequenced input: peripheral blood. This sequence originates from a man between 60 and 75 years old with COVID-19, enrolled during active disease.

In nucleotides, the CDR3 is TGTGCCAGCAGTTTGGACAGAAGGCGTGAAAAACTGTTTTTT. Encoded protein: CASSLDRRREKLFF. The gene calls are TRBV2 and TRBJ1-4, with D possibly TRBD1 on 6 matching bases. This CDR3 has 14 residues. Germline assignment: CDR1 SNHLY and CDR2 FYNNEI. Between the trimmed V and J ends, which lost 5 bases and 7 bases, there was a span of 14 bases.